The source of this TCR beta chain is a study of blood T cell repertoires in COVID-19. For the study at large: Specimens from acute and convalescent COVID-19 originated in the United States, Italy and Spain. T cells, B-cell-depleted T cells, or PBMCs supplied cDNA or gDNA.

This CDR3 is 15 amino acids long. With 0 bases removed from V and 4 bases from J, the gap between germline ends came to 10 bases. CDR1 and CDR2 (germline): LNHNV, YYDKDF (reference sequence). Original analysis: Amplification from reference gene primers served as the basis for estimated nucleated cell counts. The assay was immunoSEQ multiplex PCR, and TCRdb's table has in-frame clones only and misses some. Clone size and V and J calls were adopted from that table, with D and trimming inferred from the DNA. The sample carries over 150,000 clones, about 88% recorded once. While infection was still active, Seattle patients were enrolled and then followed longitudinally.

The clonotype was recovered from a man aged 50-59 years with COVID-19, enrolled during active disease. The chain joins TRBV15 to TRBJ1-3, with a possible D match to TRBD1 (6 bases). The sample was peripheral blood. The CDR3 nucleotides read TGTGCCACCAGCAGAGATTTGGGACAAGGAAACACCATATATTTT. It translates to CATSRDLGQGNTIYF.